Each of the 12 T cell receptor beta chains below was sequenced from the same sample in a study of regulatory T cells in long-lasting Graves disease. The sample's time point: newly diagnosed GD, antithyroid drugs for less than 3 months. Following extraction of RNA from PBMCs, that RNA was used to make the TCR library. The authors built TCR beta libraries using iRepertoire HTBI primers and Arm-PCR of CDR3 regions. TCRdb re-called the multiplex PCR reads with MiXCR, one entry per CDR3 protein. The sample records hundreds of thousands of distinct CDR3 sequences, roughly 13% being singletons. The sample also formed part of further work on T cells in Graves' hyperthyroidism and ophthalmopathy.

Sequencing was performed on peripheral blood mononuclear cells (PBMCs), taken at new diagnosis, from a patient treated with antithyroid drugs. These receptors all stem from a man under 40 with Graves disease.

This chain uses TRBV7-8 with TRBJ2-3; 9 bases match TRBD2. The CDR3 is 14 residues long. V was pared by 5 bases and J by 5 bases, with 5 bases of the junction left unmatched. CDR1 is SGHVS, CDR2 FQNEAQ, per germline. CDR3 sequence reads: CASSPAGGVDTQYF. The CDR3 DNA follows: TGTGCCAGCAGCCCAGCGGGAGGAGTAGATACGCAGTATTTT.

The chain carries TRBV20-1 and TRBJ1-2; TRBD1 might be the D (6 bases). The CDR3 runs to 14 residues. Germline V lookup: CDR1 DFQATT, CDR2 SNEGSKA (reference sequence). V was clipped by 5 bases and J by 0 bases, with 13 bases between them. CDR3: CSASGTSANYGYTF. The DNA of the CDR3 is TGCAGTGCTTCCGGGACATCGGCTAACTATGGCTACACCTTC.

This clonotype appeared many times. The chain combines TRBV15 with TRBJ2-7; tentatively, D is TRBD1 (5 bases). V was shortened by 1 base and J by 1 base, with 11 bases between the two germline ends. CDR1 and CDR2 (germline): LNHNV, YYDKDF (reference sequence). This CDR3 is built from 15 residues. CDR3: CATSRGSGPSYEQYF. CDR3 sequence (DNA): TGTGCCACCAGCAGAGGGTCAGGGCCTTCCTACGAGCAGTACTTC.

This clonotype was found a few times. Because it lacks the conserved phenylalanine or tryptophan at the end, this CDR3 is likely a read error. The J gene is TRBJ2-7, the V gene TRBV29-1; possibly TRBD2 for D (6 bases). The V gene lost 2 bases and the J gene lost 6 bases, with 14 bases spanning the gap. This CDR3 spans 13 amino acids. Germline assignment: CDR1 SQVTM and CDR2 ANQGSEA. The CDR3 sequence is CSVELGERVEQYL. Here the CDR3 DNA reads TGCAGCGTTGAACTTGGGGAGCGGGTCGAGCAGTACCTC.

The chain carries TRBV19 and TRBJ2-3, with 8 bases that match TRBD2. Germline values: CDR1 LNHDA, CDR2 SQIVND (reference sequence). V trimming: 10 bases; J trimming: 2 bases; junction bases outside the gene matches: 14. This CDR3 comprises 16 residues. The CDR3 bases are TGTGCCACCGGAAGACTAGGTAGCGGGATCACAGATACGCAGTATTTT. Amino acids: CATGRLGSGITDTQYF.

The CDR3 nucleotides read TGCAGTGCTAGACACGGAACTGGGGCCAACGTCCTGACTTTC. It yields the protein CSARHGTGANVLTF. The chain carries TRBV20-1 and TRBJ2-6; D gene uncertain. This CDR3 has 14 residues. V was pared by 2 bases and J by 2 bases, with 7 bases between. CDR1 is DFQATT, CDR2 SNEGSKA, per germline (reference sequence).

This clonotype came up many times. V usage is TRBV15 and J usage is TRBJ2-1; 7 bases agree with TRBD1. CDR3 length equals 14 residues. After removal of 8 bases from V and 3 bases from J, the junction contained 7 bases not matched to a gene. Germline V CDR1 and CDR2: LNHNV, YYDKDF (reference sequence). The CDR3 region is CATSAGGHYNEQFF. DNA of the CDR3: TGTGCCACCTCAGCAGGGGGACACTACAATGAGCAGTTCTTC.

There are a few counts of this clonotype. The V and J genes are TRBV11-2 and TRBJ2-1, with no clear D. The CDR3 runs 14 residues. V was cut by 5 bases and J by 8 bases, with 16 bases left in between. Germline assignment: CDR1 SGHAT and CDR2 FQNNGV. The CDR3 bases are TGTGCCAGCAGCCCGATAGGGCCTGGGGATGAGCAGTTCTTC. Its protein product is CASSPIGPGDEQFF.

V usage is TRBV6-1 and J usage is TRBJ2-7; a possible D gene is TRBD1 (6 bases). Trimming shortened V by 7 bases and J by 1 base, and 17 bases separated the two germline ends. This CDR3 spans 15 amino acids. Germline values: CDR1 MNHNS, CDR2 SASEGT. In DNA, the CDR3 is TGTGCCAGCATTCCTTCTGCTGACAGGTCCTACGAGCAGTACTTC. Encoded protein: CASIPSADRSYEQYF.

This clonotype was observed at least ten times. The chain combines TRBV15 with TRBJ2-1; tentatively, D is TRBD2 (7 bases). This CDR3 contains 15 residues. Trimming cost V 9 bases and J 5 bases, with 20 bases left between them. Germline V lookup: CDR1 LNHNV, CDR2 YYDKDF (reference sequence). CDR3 residues: CATGGGVVDNNEQFF. CDR3 nucleotides: TGTGCCACAGGGGGGGGGGTAGTGGACAACAATGAGCAGTTCTTC.

Ten or more counts support this clonotype. The chain combines TRBV2 with TRBJ2-2; maybe TRBD2 (6 bases). The CDR3 consists of 14 residues. V was shortened by 6 bases and J by 5 bases, with 13 bases between the two germline ends. The germline CDR1 and CDR2 sequences are SNHLY and FYNNEI. The CDR3 DNA reads TGTGCCAGCAGCGGAGGCGGGGAGACCGGGGAGCTGTTTTTT. This codes for CASSGGGETGELFF.

This clonotype was seen many times. The chain employs TRBV12-3 or TRBV12-4 and TRBJ2-4; the match to TRBD2 covers 7 bases. J lost 3 bases, V lost 2 bases, and 7 bases had no gene match. The length of the CDR3 is 16 residues. This CDR3 reads CASSLPGLPYKNIQYF. CDR3 sequence (DNA): TGTGCCAGCAGTTTACCGGGACTACCCTACAAAAACATTCAGTACTTC.